These 14 T cell receptor beta chains were all obtained from the same sample, sequenced in a study of blood T cell repertoires in COVID-19. Assay used: immunoSEQ multiplex PCR; TCRdb lists only in-frame clones, some missing. Of under 250,000 clones listed, about four fifths are singletons. Sequenced: PBMCs or T cells enriched from blood (not recorded which). The receptors come from a man aged 60-69 years who had recovered from COVID-19.

V and J are TRBV7-9 and TRBJ2-5, with a weak D call TRBD2 (5 bases). The CDR3 spans 16 residues. From germline, CDR1 is SEHNR and CDR2 FQNEAQ (reference sequence). V lost 1 base, J lost 1 base, and 13 bases lay in between. CDR3 in amino acids: CASSLVGRRGQETQYF. In DNA form, the CDR3 reads TGTGCCAGCAGCTTAGTTGGGAGACGCGGCCAAGAGACCCAGTACTTC. The whole variable domain, filled in from reference TRBV7-9 and TRBJ2-5, reads DTGVSQNPRHKITKRGQNVTFRCDPISEHNRLYWYRQTLGQGPEFLTYFQNEAQLEKSRLLSDRFSAERPKGSFSTLEIQRTEQGDSAMYLCASSLVGRRGQETQYFGPGTRLLVL.

V gene TRBV6-1 combines with J gene TRBJ2-1; D not resolved. Germline V gene lookup returns CDR1 MNHNS and CDR2 SASEGT. Trimming cost V 2 bases and J 8 bases, with 7 bases left between them. This CDR3 is built from 12 residues. The CDR3, as DNA: TGTGCCAGCAGTGAATATACTCATGAGCAGTTCTTC. This gives the protein CASSEYTHEQFF.

CDR3 nucleotide sequence: TGTGCTAGTGGAAACAGGGGGCTCGGGGAGCAGTACTTC. It specifies CASGNRGLGEQYF. The rearrangement uses TRBV12-5 and TRBJ2-7, with TRBD1 matching 9 bases. CDR1 LGHNT and CDR2 FRNRAP come from the germline V gene. With V trimmed by 6 bases and J by 7 bases, 7 bases remained unmatched. This CDR3 spans 13 amino acids.

This sequence joins TRBV5-6 and TRBJ2-5; 8 bases align to TRBD1. This CDR3 spans 16 amino acids. With V trimmed by 1 base and J by 5 bases, 10 bases remained unmatched. CDR1 and CDR2 (germline): SGHDT, YYEEEE. The CDR3: CASSLFGTGSRETQYF. Written as DNA, the CDR3 is TGTGCCAGCAGCTTGTTTGGGACAGGTAGCAGGGAGACCCAGTACTTC.

The chain has TRBV4-3 and TRBJ1-6; TRBD1 agrees at 11 bases. In germline, CDR1 is LGHNA, CDR2 YSLEER. J was trimmed by 0 bases and V by 6 bases; bases with no gene match: 19. The length of the CDR3 is 22 residues. This CDR3 reads CASRVHAIVDRGLSSYNSPLHF. CDR3 sequence (DNA): TGCGCCAGCAGGGTACATGCTATTGTGGACAGGGGGCTGAGCTCCTATAATTCACCCCTCCACTTT.

This clone was recorded a few times. V gene TRBV10-3 combines with J gene TRBJ1-6; D unclear. Germline CDR1 ENHRY, CDR2 SYGVKD. This CDR3 spans 14 amino acids. Trimming stripped 4 bases from V and 3 bases from J, with 7 bases between. The CDR3 spells CAISGAGYNSPLHF. CDR3 bases: TGTGCCATCAGTGGGGCGGGCTATAATTCACCCCTCCACTTT.

This chain links TRBV10-1 with TRBJ1-2; TRBD1 matches 9 bases. This CDR3 region has 14 residues. Germline V gives CDR1 WNHNN, CDR2 SYGVQD (reference sequence). With V trimmed by 6 bases and J by 7 bases, 9 bases remained unmatched. The CDR3 nucleotides read TGCGCCAGCAGCCGGGACAGGGAAAAGGGTGGCTACACCTTC. Translation: CASSRDREKGGYTF.

Here the CDR3 DNA reads TGTGCCAGTAGCCAGCCGCGGGGGGCCTACAATGAGCAGTTCTTC. It specifies CASSQPRGAYNEQFF. V is TRBV19 and J is TRBJ2-1; 8 positions match TRBD2. The CDR3 has 15 amino acids. Germline CDR1 reads LNHDA; CDR2 reads SQIVND (reference sequence). The V and J ends lost 6 bases and 2 bases, in that order; junction bases with no gene match: 6.

This chain joins TRBV6-5 and TRBJ1-3; D ambiguous. Between the trimmed V and J ends, which lost 6 bases and 0 bases, there was a span of 12 bases. The CDR3 contains 15 residues. CDR1 is MNHEY and CDR2 is SVGAGI in the germline V gene. In DNA form, the CDR3 reads TGTGCCAGCAGCCGAGGTGGTAGCTCTGGAAACACCATATATTTT. It yields the protein CASSRGGSSGNTIYF.

V is TRBV14 and J is TRBJ1-2; 7 nucleotides match TRBD1. Unmatched junction bases numbered 6, after V lost 0 bases and J lost 8 bases. The CDR3 runs to 14 residues. The V gene's germline CDR1 is SGHDN and CDR2 FVKESK. CDR3 sequence reads: CASSQDTGVTGYTF. The CDR3 DNA follows: TGTGCCAGCAGCCAAGACACAGGGGTCACCGGCTACACCTTC.

The gene calls are TRBV7-2 and TRBJ2-5, with no clear D. V lost 1 base, J lost 7 bases, and 13 bases lay in between. This CDR3 comprises 14 residues. Germline values: CDR1 SGHTA, CDR2 FQGNSA. The CDR3 coding sequence is TGTGCCAGCAGCTTAGGACTCCAACTGGGGACCCAGTACTTC. Its translation is CASSLGLQLGTQYF.

This clone was detected once. The V and J genes are TRBV18 and TRBJ2-7; the D gene is possibly TRBD2 (6 bases). The CDR3 contains 13 residues. The V and J ends lost 1 base and 4 bases respectively, with 8 bases between them. Germline loops: CDR1 KGHSH, CDR2 LQKENI. The CDR3 DNA sequence: TGTGCCAGCTCACCACTCGGGAGTTACGAGCAGTACTTC. It is translated as CASSPLGSYEQYF.

This chain joins TRBV24-1 and TRBJ1-2, with a possible D match to TRBD1 (6 bases). V was pared by 7 bases and J by 5 bases, with 16 bases between. CDR1 is KGHDR, CDR2 SFDVKD, per germline. The CDR3 has 14 residues. CDR3 bases: TGTGCCACCAGCGGAACCAGGGGACATTATGGCTACACCTTC. Protein product: CATSGTRGHYGYTF.

The chain carries TRBV7-9 and TRBJ1-4, with 7 bases fitting TRBD1. The CDR3 length is 14 residues. Germline CDR1 is SEHNR and CDR2 is FQNEAQ (reference sequence). V dropped 5 bases and J dropped 7; count of bases not matched to a gene: 7. The CDR3 here is CASSLRQGGEKLFF. The CDR3, as DNA: TGTGCCAGCAGCCTCCGACAGGGTGGTGAAAAACTGTTTTTT.